This T cell receptor (beta chain) was recovered during a study of T cells after yellow fever vaccination. Looking at the study overall: Preparing low-cell-number fractions relied on SMART-Seq v4 Ultra Low Input. Study results and caveats: The study noted that FACS-sorted repertoires could contain abundant clonotypes contaminating from the bulk population.

TCRdb independently ran MiXCR on the 5' RACE reads; one entry per CDR3 protein. The data hold under 250,000 distinct CDR3 sequences, with under 3.5% observed a single time. This clonotype was recorded a few times. Its antigen is not identified. From germline, CDR1 is SGHAT and CDR2 FQNNGV. V lost 5 bases and J 1 base, leaving 8 bases between the germline ends. The CDR3 has 13 amino acids. The V gene is TRBV11-2, the J gene TRBJ1-1; D uncertain. This clonotype was obtained from a man between 18 and 35 years old who received the YFV17D yellow fever vaccine. The source material was CD4+ T cells sorted from PBMCs, sampled 10 days after the yellow fever booster vaccination. DNA for the CDR3: TGTGCCAGCAGCAATCAGGAGAACACTGAAGCTTTCTTT. Translating it yields CASSNQENTEAFF.